This T cell receptor beta chain was documented in a study of shared clonotypes between healthy human individuals. Overall study: Each donor had three CD4 naive, three CD4 memory, two CD8 naive and one CD8 memory plate.

The CDR3 runs 14 residues. The germline V gene encodes CDR1 LGHNA and CDR2 YSLEER. V lost 4 bases, J lost 4 bases, and 13 bases lay in between. On this clone: No antigen is known for it.

Sequencing used immunoSEQ multiplex PCR; TCRdb keeps in-frame clones, though not all of them. The table shows roughly 1.5 million clones, with 95% to 99% occurring only once. Study findings and constraints: Generation of non-shared clonotypes was less probable than generation of clonotypes shared by all four donors. Read depth was anticipated to influence clonotype sharing among donors.

A CD45RA-negative memory subset and a CD45RA+ naive subset were separated from the CD4+ cells. The gene calls are TRBV4-3 and TRBJ1-1, with D possibly matching TRBD1 (6 bases). The sample was naive CD4+ T cells sorted from blood. Regarding subset: CD45RA+ positively selected. The receptor was derived from a man between 25 and 39 years old in good health. CDR3 sequence: CASSLGGDSTEAFF. The CDR3 DNA follows: TGCGCCAGCAGCCTAGGGGGGGATAGCACTGAAGCTTTCTTT.